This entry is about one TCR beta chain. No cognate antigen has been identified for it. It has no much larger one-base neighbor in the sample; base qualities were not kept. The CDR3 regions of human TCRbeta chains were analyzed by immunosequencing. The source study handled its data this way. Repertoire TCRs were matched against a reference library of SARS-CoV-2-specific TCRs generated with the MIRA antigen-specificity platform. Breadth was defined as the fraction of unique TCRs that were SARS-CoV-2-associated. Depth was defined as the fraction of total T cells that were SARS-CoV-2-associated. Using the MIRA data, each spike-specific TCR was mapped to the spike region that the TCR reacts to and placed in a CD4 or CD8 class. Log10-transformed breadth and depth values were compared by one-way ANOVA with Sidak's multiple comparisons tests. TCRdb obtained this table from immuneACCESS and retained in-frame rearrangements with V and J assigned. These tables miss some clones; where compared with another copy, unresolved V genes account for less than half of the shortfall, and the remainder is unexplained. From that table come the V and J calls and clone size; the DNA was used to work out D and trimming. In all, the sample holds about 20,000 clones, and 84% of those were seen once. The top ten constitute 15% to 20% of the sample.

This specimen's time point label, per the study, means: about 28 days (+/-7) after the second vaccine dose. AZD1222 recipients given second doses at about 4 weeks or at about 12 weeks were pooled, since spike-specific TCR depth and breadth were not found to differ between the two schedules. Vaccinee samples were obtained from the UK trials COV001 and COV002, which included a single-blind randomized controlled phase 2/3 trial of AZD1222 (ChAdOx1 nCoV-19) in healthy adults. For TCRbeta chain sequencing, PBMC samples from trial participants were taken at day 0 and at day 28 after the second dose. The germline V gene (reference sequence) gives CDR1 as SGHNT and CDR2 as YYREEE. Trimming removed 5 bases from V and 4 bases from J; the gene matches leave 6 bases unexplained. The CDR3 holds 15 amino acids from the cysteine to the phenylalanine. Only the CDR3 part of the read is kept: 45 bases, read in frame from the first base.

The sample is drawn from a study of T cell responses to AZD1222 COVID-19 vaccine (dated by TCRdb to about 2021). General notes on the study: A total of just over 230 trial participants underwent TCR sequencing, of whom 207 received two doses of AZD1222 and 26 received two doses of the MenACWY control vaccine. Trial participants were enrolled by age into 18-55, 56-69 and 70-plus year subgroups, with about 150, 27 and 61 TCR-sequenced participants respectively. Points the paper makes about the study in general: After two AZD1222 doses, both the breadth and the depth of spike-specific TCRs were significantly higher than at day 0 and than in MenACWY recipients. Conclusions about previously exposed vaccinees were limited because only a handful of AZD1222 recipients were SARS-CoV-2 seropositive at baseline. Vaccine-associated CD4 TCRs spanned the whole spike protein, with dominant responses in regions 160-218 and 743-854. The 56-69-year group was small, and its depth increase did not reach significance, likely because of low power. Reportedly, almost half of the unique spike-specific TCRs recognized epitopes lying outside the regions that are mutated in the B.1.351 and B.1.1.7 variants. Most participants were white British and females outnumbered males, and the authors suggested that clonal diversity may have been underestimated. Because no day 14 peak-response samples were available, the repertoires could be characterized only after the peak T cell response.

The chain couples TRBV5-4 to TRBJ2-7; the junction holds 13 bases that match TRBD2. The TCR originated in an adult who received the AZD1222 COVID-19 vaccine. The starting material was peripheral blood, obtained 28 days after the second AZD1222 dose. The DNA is TGTGCCAGCAGAAATGGACTAGCGGGAGAATACGAGCAGTACTTC. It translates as CASRNGLAGEYEQYF.